This TCR beta chain was profiled in a study of cytomegalovirus exposure and HLA in healthy donors. This clone was detected a few times. Antigen unknown. This CDR3 is 15 amino acids long. Trimming took 6 bases from V and 7 from J; bases not matched to a gene: 11. CDR1 and CDR2 from the germline V gene are MNHNS and SASEGT. Researchers ran the PCR with 60 Vbeta and 13 Jbeta primers. Libraries were prepared by immunoSEQ multiplex PCR; TCRdb keeps only in-frame clonotypes and omits some of them. The table lists 150,000 to 200,000 clones, roughly 60% of them singletons. Study-wide results and limits: Upon later analysis, TCR association rates were observed to vary by HLA locus, being highest for DRB1 and lowest for HLA-C.

The chain couples TRBV6-1 to TRBJ1-1; 10 nucleotides align to TRBD1. The clonotype was recovered from a man between 40 and 49 years old in good health and CMV-seronegative. The sample consisted of PBMCs. The CDR3 nucleotides read TGTGCCAGCAGATACCCGGGACAGGGGAAGATTGAAGCTTTCTTT. This sequence encodes CASRYPGQGKIEAFF.